These 27 T cell receptor beta chains were sequenced from one sample in a study of cytomegalovirus exposure and HLA in healthy donors. The PCR contained 60 Vbeta and 13 Jbeta primers. Libraries were prepared by immunoSEQ multiplex PCR; TCRdb keeps only in-frame clonotypes and omits some of them. The table has approximately 190,000 clones, 75% to 90% seen once. The source material was PBMCs. The receptors derive from a man between 40 and 49 years old in good health and CMV-seropositive.

This chain links TRBV28 with TRBJ1-6, with 8 bases fitting TRBD1. V shed 5 bases, J shed 4 bases, and the junction held 7 bases outside the gene matches. Germline V CDR1 and CDR2: MDHEN, SYDVKM. The CDR3 runs 16 residues. CDR3 sequence reads: CASSPQGASYNSPLHF. Here the CDR3 DNA reads TGTGCCAGCAGTCCCCAGGGGGCATCGTATAATTCACCCCTCCACTTT.

The CDR3: CASSQESVNEQFF. The DNA for the CDR3 is TGTGCCAGCAGCCAAGAATCGGTCAATGAGCAGTTCTTC. The chain couples TRBV4-2 to TRBJ2-1; D not certain. V lost 0 bases and J 6 bases, leaving 6 bases between the germline ends. Germline-derived CDR1 and CDR2 are LGHNA and YNFKEQ. CDR3 length: 13 residues.

The chain has TRBV7-2 and TRBJ2-3; 9 nucleotides line up with TRBD2. The trim removed 5 bases at V and 5 bases at J, leaving 8 bases unmatched. The CDR3 runs 15 residues. Germline V gene lookup returns CDR1 SGHTA and CDR2 FQGNSA. The CDR3 DNA is TGTGCCAGCAGCCCCAGCGGGGGGCTGGGAGATACGCAGTATTTT. This encodes CASSPSGGLGDTQYF.

J is TRBJ1-5 and V is TRBV18; the D gene is possibly TRBD1 (6 bases). The germline V gene has CDR1 KGHSH and CDR2 LQKENI. The CDR3 length is 14 residues. V lost 0 bases and J 7 bases, leaving 10 bases between the germline ends. As DNA, the CDR3 is TGTGCCAGCTCACCACCGGGGAGGGGGCAGCCCCAGCATTTT. The encoded protein is CASSPPGRGQPQHF.

The V gene is TRBV4-2, the J gene TRBJ2-1; D remains ambiguous. Trimming left V 4 bases short and J 2 bases short, with 9 bases between. Germline CDR1 is LGHNA and CDR2 is YNFKEQ. The CDR3 loop spans 14 amino acids. The CDR3 nucleotides are TGTGCCAGCAGCCCCCCCCTAACCTACAATGAGCAGTTCTTC. It encodes CASSPPLTYNEQFF.

This clone was seen more than once but under ten times. At one end the junction does not follow the germline gene, possibly because of a read error. The chain has TRBV30 and TRBJ1-1; D is perhaps TRBD1 (6 bases). The CDR3 has 11 residues. The germline gives CDR1 GTSNPN, CDR2 SVGIG (reference sequence). CDR3 nucleotides: TGTGCCTGGAAAATACCGGGACATTGGGTCTTT. The encoded protein is CAWKIPGHWVF. Using reference TRBV30 and TRBJ1-1 for the parts outside the CDR3, the full variable domain is SQTIHQWPATLVQPVGSPLSLECTVEGTSNPNLYWYRQAAGRGLQLLFYSVGIGQISSEVPQNLSASRPQDRQFILSSKKLLLSDSGFYLCAWKIPGHWVFGQGTRLTVV.

This clone was counted many times. The chain links TRBV6-1 to TRBJ2-1, with unresolved D. Trimming shortened V by 4 bases and J by 6 bases, and 10 bases separated the two germline ends. Germline CDR1 MNHNS, CDR2 SASEGT. The CDR3 consists of 13 residues. The CDR3 DNA reads TGTGCCAGCAGTGGTTACAGACCCAATGAGCAGTTCTTC. It yields the protein CASSGYRPNEQFF.

The chain joins TRBV7-9 to TRBJ2-4; 13 bases fit TRBD2. After removal of 2 bases from V and 1 base from J, the junction contained 8 bases not matched to a gene. The CDR3 is 19 residues long. Germline CDR1 SEHNR, CDR2 FQNEAQ (reference sequence). CDR3 bases: TGTGCCAGCAGCTTATTGGGCTCGGGACTAGCGGGGGCCAAAAACATTCAGTACTTC. Its protein is CASSLLGSGLAGAKNIQYF. Complete variable domain (other parts from reference TRBV7-9 and TRBJ2-4): DTGVSQNPRHKITKRGQNVTFRCDPISEHNRLYWYRQTLGQGPEFLTYFQNEAQLEKSRLLSDRFSAERPKGSFSTLEIQRTEQGDSAMYLCASSLLGSGLAGAKNIQYFGAGTRLSVL.

V and J are TRBV6-1 and TRBJ2-2; D is possibly TRBD1 (6 bases). The CDR3 contains 15 residues. V shed 7 bases and J shed 2 bases, with 14 bases lying between them. Germline-derived CDR1 and CDR2 are MNHNS and SASEGT. Here the CDR3 DNA reads TGTGCCAGCATTACTCAGGGGTTCAACACCGGGGAGCTGTTTTTT. Protein: CASITQGFNTGELFF.

This clone was counted between two and nine times. The chain combines TRBV10-2 with TRBJ1-5; D not resolved. Trimming pared 4 bases from V and 3 bases from J, leaving 10 bases between. The CDR3 contains 14 residues. CDR1 is WSHSY and CDR2 is SAAADI in the germline V gene. In DNA, the CDR3 is TGCGCCAGCAGTGCCGCAGGCGCCAATCAGCCCCAGCATTTT. Its translation is CASSAAGANQPQHF.

V is TRBV19 and J is TRBJ2-3, with D maybe TRBD1 (6 bases). Germline lookup yields CDR1 LNHDA and CDR2 SQIVND (reference sequence). The CDR3 covers 13 residues. V was trimmed by 4 bases and J by 6 bases, leaving 11 bases between them. CDR3 in amino acids: CASSRTRGDTQYF. CDR3 in DNA: TGTGCCAGTAGTAGGACGAGGGGGGATACGCAGTATTTT.

This clone was observed a few times. This chain links TRBV28 with TRBJ2-7; a weak D match, TRBD2 (5 bases). The V gene lost 6 bases and the J gene lost 2 bases, with 11 bases spanning the gap. Germline V gene sequence: CDR1 MDHEN, CDR2 SYDVKM. The CDR3 length is 13 residues. This CDR3 is CASRTHGAYEQYF. The DNA of the CDR3 is TGTGCCAGCAGAACCCACGGGGCCTACGAGCAGTACTTC.

J is TRBJ2-7 and V is TRBV10-3, with 9 positions matching TRBD1. The CDR3 runs 16 residues. The trim removed 4 bases at V and 0 bases at J, leaving 7 bases unmatched. Germline V gives CDR1 ENHRY, CDR2 SYGVKD. The CDR3 DNA reads TGTGCCATCAGTGGCGGACAGGGGCTGGTCTCCTACGAGCAGTACTTC. Protein: CAISGGQGLVSYEQYF.

This rearrangement joins TRBV4-3 to TRBJ2-5; 7 nucleotides line up with TRBD2. The CDR3 spans 17 residues. Germline V CDR1 and CDR2: LGHNA, YSLEER. V dropped 0 bases and J dropped 3; count of bases not matched to a gene: 10. The CDR3 is CASSQDFQAGFKETQYF. The CDR3 nucleotides read TGCGCCAGCAGCCAAGATTTTCAAGCGGGGTTCAAAGAGACCCAGTACTTC.

The gene calls are TRBV19 and TRBJ1-4, with TRBD1 matching 9 bases. CDR1 LNHDA and CDR2 SQIVND come from the germline V gene (reference sequence). This CDR3 is 13 amino acids long. The ends lost 4 bases at V and 9 bases at J; junction bases unmatched: 3. CDR3 coding DNA: TGTGCCAGTAGTACAACAGGGGGCAAAAAACTGTTTTTT. It yields the protein CASSTTGGKKLFF.

The V call is TRBV13, the J call TRBJ2-3; 9 nucleotides match TRBD2. Germline V CDR1 and CDR2: PRHDT, FYEKMQ (reference sequence). V gave up 5 bases and J gave up 6 bases; unmatched junction bases: 12. The CDR3 consists of 16 residues. The CDR3 region is CASSRTTSGARDTQYF. CDR3 nucleotide sequence: TGTGCCAGCAGCCGCACGACTAGCGGAGCCAGGGATACGCAGTATTTT.

The chain joins TRBV9 to TRBJ2-2; 9 nucleotides align to TRBD2. J lost 5 bases, V lost 4 bases, and 3 bases had no gene match. In germline, CDR1 is SGDLS, CDR2 YYNGEE. The CDR3 extends over 14 amino acids. The CDR3 protein is CASSLGLATGELFF. In DNA form, the CDR3 reads TGTGCCAGCAGCCTGGGACTAGCAACCGGGGAGCTGTTTTTT.

This rearrangement joins TRBV7-3 to TRBJ1-6; TRBD1 might be the D (5 bases). Germline V lookup: CDR1 SGHTA, CDR2 FQGTGA. The CDR3 runs to 13 residues. V lost 7 bases to trimming and J lost 13 bases, with 17 bases between them. This CDR3 is CASTAGPPQPLHF. The CDR3 nucleotides read TGTGCCAGCACCGCGGGACCCCCCCAGCCCCTCCACTTT.

The chain recombines TRBV7-9 with TRBJ2-7; possibly TRBD1 for D (5 bases). Between the trimmed V and J ends, which lost 6 bases and 2 bases, there was a span of 11 bases. This CDR3 is built from 13 residues. The V gene's germline CDR1 is SEHNR and CDR2 FQNEAQ (reference sequence). The CDR3 sequence is CASRPTGTYEQYF. Written as DNA, the CDR3 is TGTGCCAGCAGGCCTACAGGCACCTACGAGCAGTACTTC.

On this clone: Different DNA sequences within this sample yield the same CDR3. The gene calls are TRBV19 and TRBJ2-1; 9 bases match TRBD1. The germline CDR1 and CDR2 sequences are LNHDA and SQIVND (reference sequence). This CDR3 comprises 15 residues. V lost 6 bases, J lost 0 bases, and 3 bases stayed unmatched. The CDR3 is CASSADRGSYNEQFF. CDR3 bases: TGTGCCAGTAGCGCGGACAGGGGCTCCTACAATGAGCAGTTCTTC.

J is TRBJ1-4 and V is TRBV5-1; 10 bases are shared with TRBD1. Germline assignment: CDR1 SGHRS and CDR2 YFSETQ. J gave up 2 bases and V 0 bases, and 1 base lay outside the gene matches. The CDR3 runs 16 residues. The DNA of the CDR3 is TGCGCCAGCAGCTTGGCGGGACAGGGGACTAATGAAAAACTGTTTTTT. It is translated as CASSLAGQGTNEKLFF.

V usage is TRBV7-2 and J usage is TRBJ1-2; perhaps TRBD1 as D (5 bases). V dropped 0 bases and J dropped 7 bases, with 9 bases sitting between them. The CDR3 has 13 residues. CDR1 is SGHTA and CDR2 is FQGNSA in the germline V gene. The chain's CDR3 is CASSLAQGFGYTF. The CDR3 DNA follows: TGTGCCAGCAGCTTAGCGCAGGGTTTTGGCTACACCTTC.

The V call is TRBV28, the J call TRBJ2-7, with TRBD2 matching 10 bases. Germline V CDR1 and CDR2: MDHEN, SYDVKM. The CDR3 is 14 residues long. V lost 5 bases and J lost 6; bases outside the gene matches: 7. This chain's CDR3 is CASSGSGGASEQYF. CDR3 in DNA: TGTGCCAGCAGTGGGAGCGGGGGGGCGTCCGAGCAGTACTTC.

V gene TRBV6-5 combines with J gene TRBJ2-5, with D uncertain. The CDR3 is made up of 11 amino acids. From germline, CDR1 is MNHEY and CDR2 SVGAGI. V was shortened by 5 bases and J by 13 bases, with 14 bases between the two germline ends. The CDR3 nucleotides are TGTGCCAGCAGTCGCGACCGGAGATGGTACTTC. Translating it yields CASSRDRRWYF.

The V and J genes are TRBV25-1 and TRBJ2-7; the D is unclear. The V end lost 2 bases, the J end lost 6 bases, and 8 bases lay between the germline ends. The CDR3 covers 12 residues. Germline V lookup: CDR1 MGHDK, CDR2 SYGVNS. The CDR3 sequence: CASSEARFEQYF. The CDR3 coding sequence is TGTGCCAGCAGTGAAGCCCGGTTCGAGCAGTACTTC.

The chain combines TRBV5-1 with TRBJ2-3; weak D call: TRBD1 (6 bases). CDR1 SGHRS and CDR2 YFSETQ come from the germline V gene. The CDR3 covers 15 residues. Trimming removed 0 bases at V and 2 bases at J, with 10 bases between. The CDR3 here is CASSLARQDTDTQYF. The CDR3 DNA reads TGCGCCAGCAGCTTGGCCAGACAGGACACAGATACGCAGTATTTT.

CDR3 coding DNA: TGCGCCAGCAGCTTGGACGGGTACAACACCGGGGAGCTGTTTTTT. Residues: CASSLDGYNTGELFF. The chain couples TRBV5-1 to TRBJ2-2; no clear D. Germline V gene sequence: CDR1 SGHRS, CDR2 YFSETQ. The V end was cut by 0 bases, the J end by 2 bases, with 8 bases between. The CDR3 runs 15 residues.